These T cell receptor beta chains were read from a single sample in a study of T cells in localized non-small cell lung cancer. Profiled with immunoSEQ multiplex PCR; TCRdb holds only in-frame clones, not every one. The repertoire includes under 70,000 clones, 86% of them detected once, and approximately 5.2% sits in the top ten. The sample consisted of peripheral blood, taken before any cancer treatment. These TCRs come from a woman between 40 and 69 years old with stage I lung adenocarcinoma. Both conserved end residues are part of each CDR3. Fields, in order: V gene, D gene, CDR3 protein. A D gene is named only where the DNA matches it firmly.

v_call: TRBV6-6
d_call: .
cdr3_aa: CASRGGALQETQYF

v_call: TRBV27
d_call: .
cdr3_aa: CASSLIGGRTVTLNEKLFF

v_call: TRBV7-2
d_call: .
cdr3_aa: CASSLGLLATEAFF

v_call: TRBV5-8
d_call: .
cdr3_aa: CASSLGDGPNQPQHF

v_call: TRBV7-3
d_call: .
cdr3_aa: CASSHTKNTEAFF

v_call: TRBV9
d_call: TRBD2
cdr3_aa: CASSVGSGGVGEQFF

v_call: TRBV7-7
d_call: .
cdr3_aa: CASSLAGPRETQYF

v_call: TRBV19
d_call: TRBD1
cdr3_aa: CASSINRGYEQYF

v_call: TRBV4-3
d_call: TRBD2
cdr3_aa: CASSPQGTSGGYQETQYF

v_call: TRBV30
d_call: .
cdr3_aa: CAWSVGTDNSPLHF

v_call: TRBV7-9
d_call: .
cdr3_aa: CASSFGTAVGGTQYF